This T cell receptor beta chain emerged from a study of blood T cell repertoires in COVID-19. About the research overall: The samples span acute and convalescent COVID-19 from the United States, Italy and Spain. T cells, B-cell-depleted T cells, or PBMCs provided the cDNA or gDNA that served as material.

Under the authors' procedure: Amplification with reference gene primers provided the estimates of nucleated cell counts. Clones were read by immunoSEQ multiplex PCR, and TCRdb kept only the in-frame ones, dropping some. D and trimming were read from the DNA, whereas the V and J calls and clone size are those reported in that table. The sample has approximately 20,000 clones, over 90% seen once; the top ten hold about 4%. Sequenced sample: peripheral blood. The receptor's source is a woman aged 45-65 years with active COVID-19.

The CDR3 is CASSQAGQAVEQYF. The DNA for the CDR3 is TGTGCCAGCAGCCAAGCGGGACAGGCTGTCGAGCAGTACTTC. The chain links TRBV2 to TRBJ2-7; D may be TRBD1 (8 bases). CDR3 length equals 14 residues. The V gene's germline CDR1 is SNHLY and CDR2 FYNNEI. Between the trimmed V and J ends, which lost 6 bases and 6 bases, there was a span of 18 bases.